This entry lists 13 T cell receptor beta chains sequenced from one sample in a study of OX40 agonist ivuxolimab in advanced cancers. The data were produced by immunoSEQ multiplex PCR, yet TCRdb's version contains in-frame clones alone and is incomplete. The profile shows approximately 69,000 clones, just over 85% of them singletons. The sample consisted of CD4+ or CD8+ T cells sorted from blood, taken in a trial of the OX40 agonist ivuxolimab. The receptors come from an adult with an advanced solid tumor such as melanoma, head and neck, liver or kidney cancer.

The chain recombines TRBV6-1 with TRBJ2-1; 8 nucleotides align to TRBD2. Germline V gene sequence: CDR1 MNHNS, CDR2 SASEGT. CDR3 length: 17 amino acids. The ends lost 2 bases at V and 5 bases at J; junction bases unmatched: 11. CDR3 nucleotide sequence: TGTGCCAGCAGTGAAAGTGGAACGGGAGGGCCCCACAATGAGCAGTTCTTC. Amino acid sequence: CASSESGTGGPHNEQFF.

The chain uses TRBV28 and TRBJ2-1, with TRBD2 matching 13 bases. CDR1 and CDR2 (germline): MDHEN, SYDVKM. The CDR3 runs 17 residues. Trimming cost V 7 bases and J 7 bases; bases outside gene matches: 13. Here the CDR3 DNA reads TGTGCCAGCAACGTAAGGGAAGGACTAGCGGGAGCGAATGAGCAGTTCTTC. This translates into CASNVREGLAGANEQFF.

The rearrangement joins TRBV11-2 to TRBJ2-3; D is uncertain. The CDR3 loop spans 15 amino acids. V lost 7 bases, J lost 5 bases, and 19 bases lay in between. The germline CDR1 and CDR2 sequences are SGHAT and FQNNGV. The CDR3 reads CASTKPRTDEDTQYF. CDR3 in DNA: TGTGCCAGCACCAAACCCCGGACGGATGAAGATACGCAGTATTTT.

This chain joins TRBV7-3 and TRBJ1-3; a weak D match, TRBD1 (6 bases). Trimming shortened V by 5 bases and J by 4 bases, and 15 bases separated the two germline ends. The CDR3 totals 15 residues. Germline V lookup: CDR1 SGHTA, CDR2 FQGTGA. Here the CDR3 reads CASSPGGGFGNTIYF. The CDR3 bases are TGTGCCAGCAGCCCTGGGGGGGGCTTCGGAAACACCATATATTTT.

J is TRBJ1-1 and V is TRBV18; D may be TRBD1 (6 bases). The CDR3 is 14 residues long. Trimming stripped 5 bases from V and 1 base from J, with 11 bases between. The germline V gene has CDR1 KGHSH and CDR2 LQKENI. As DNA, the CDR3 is TGTGCCAGCTCAGCCCGGGACACGAACACTGAAGCTTTCTTT. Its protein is CASSARDTNTEAFF.

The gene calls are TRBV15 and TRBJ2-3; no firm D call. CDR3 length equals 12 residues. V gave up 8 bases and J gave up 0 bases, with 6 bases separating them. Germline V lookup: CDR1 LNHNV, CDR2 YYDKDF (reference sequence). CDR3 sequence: CATRSSTDTQYF. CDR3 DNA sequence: TGTGCCACCCGAAGTAGCACAGATACGCAGTATTTT.

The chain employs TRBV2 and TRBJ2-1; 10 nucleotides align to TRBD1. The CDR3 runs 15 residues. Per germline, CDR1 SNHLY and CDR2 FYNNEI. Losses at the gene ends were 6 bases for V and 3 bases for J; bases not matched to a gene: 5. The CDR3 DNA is TGTGCCAGCAGGGGGGGACAGGGGCTCTACAATGAGCAGTTCTTC. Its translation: CASRGGQGLYNEQFF. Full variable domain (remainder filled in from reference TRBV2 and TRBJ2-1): EPEVTQTPSHQVTQMGQEVILRCVPISNHLYFYWYRQILGQKVEFLVSFYNNEISEKSEIFDDQFSVERPDGSNFTLKIRSTKLEDSAMYFCASRGGQGLYNEQFFGPGTRLTVL.

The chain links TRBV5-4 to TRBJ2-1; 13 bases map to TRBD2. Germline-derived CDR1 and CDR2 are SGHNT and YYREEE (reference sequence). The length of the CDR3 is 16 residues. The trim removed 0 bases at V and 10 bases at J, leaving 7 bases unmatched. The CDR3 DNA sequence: TGTGCCAGCAGCTTGGCGGGACTAGCGGGAAATGGGGAGCAGTTCTTC. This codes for CASSLAGLAGNGEQFF.

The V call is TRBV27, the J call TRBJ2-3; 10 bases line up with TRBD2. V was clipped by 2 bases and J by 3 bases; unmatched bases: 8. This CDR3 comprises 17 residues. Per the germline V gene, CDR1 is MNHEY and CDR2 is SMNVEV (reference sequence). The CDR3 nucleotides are TGTGCCAGCAGTTTAGATGAATGGACTAGCGGAACAGATACGCAGTATTTT. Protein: CASSLDEWTSGTDTQYF.

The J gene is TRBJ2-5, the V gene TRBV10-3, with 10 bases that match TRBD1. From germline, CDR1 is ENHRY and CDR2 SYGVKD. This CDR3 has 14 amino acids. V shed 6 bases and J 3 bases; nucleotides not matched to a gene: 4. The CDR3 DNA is TGTGCCATCAGGGCCGGGACAGGGGAAGAGACCCAGTACTTC. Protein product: CAIRAGTGEETQYF.

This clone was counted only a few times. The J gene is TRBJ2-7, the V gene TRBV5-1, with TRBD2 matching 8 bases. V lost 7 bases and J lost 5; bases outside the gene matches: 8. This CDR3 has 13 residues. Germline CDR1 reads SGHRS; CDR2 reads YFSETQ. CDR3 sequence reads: CASGSGGNNEQYF. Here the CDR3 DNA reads TGCGCCAGCGGGAGCGGGGGTAACAACGAGCAGTACTTC. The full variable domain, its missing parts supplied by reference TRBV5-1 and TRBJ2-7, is KAGVTQTPRYLIKTRGQQVTLSCSPISGHRSVSWYQQTPGQGLQFLFEYFSETQRNKGNFPGRFSGRQFSNSRSEMNVSTLELGDSALYLCASGSGGNNEQYFGPGTRLTVT.

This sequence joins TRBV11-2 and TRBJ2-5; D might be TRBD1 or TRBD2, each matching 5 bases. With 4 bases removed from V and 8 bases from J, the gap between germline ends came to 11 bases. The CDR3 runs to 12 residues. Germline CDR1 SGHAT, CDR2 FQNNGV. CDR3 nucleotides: TGTGCCAGCAGCTCGCCGAGGGGAACCCAGTACTTC. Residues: CASSSPRGTQYF. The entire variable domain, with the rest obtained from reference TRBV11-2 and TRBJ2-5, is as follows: EAGVAQSPRYKIIEKRQSVAFWCNPISGHATLYWYQQILGQGPKLLIQFQNNGVVDDSQLPKDRFSAERLKGVDSTLKIQPAKLEDSAVYLCASSSPRGTQYFGPGTRLLVL.

For the CDR3, the DNA is TGTGCCAGCAGCTTAGACGAAACCGGGACTACGAACACCGGGGAGCTGTTTTTT. Translation: CASSLDETGTTNTGELFF. The chain employs TRBV11-3 and TRBJ2-2; 7 bases line up with TRBD2. Trimming at V came to 0 bases and at J to 0 bases, leaving 7 bases not matched to a gene. The CDR3 spans 18 residues. Germline CDR1 and CDR2: SGHNT and YENEEA.